The table lists the clone carrying this TCR beta chain with a few counts. Its antigen is undetermined. Germline CDR1 is SNHLY and CDR2 is FYNNEI. V lost 6 bases and J lost 1; bases outside the gene matches: 5. This CDR3 is built from 15 residues. This record comes from a study of cytomegalovirus exposure and HLA in healthy donors. Findings and caveats of the study: No immune exposure information besides CMV serostatus was available. Later analysis showed most CMV-associated TCR beta chains appearing HLA-restricted. HLA-A and HLA-B allele assignments for most subjects were reportedly predicted accurately using TCR beta sequences.

PCR used 60 Vbeta primers and 13 Jbeta primers. This table comes from immunoSEQ multiplex PCR, and its TCRdb copy is limited to in-frame clones, with some not included. The sample shows some 110,000 clones, approximately 9.4% of them seen only once. This sequence joins TRBV2 and TRBJ2-5; TRBD1 agrees at 10 bases. Sequencing was performed on PBMCs. The clonotype was recovered from a man younger than 40 in good health and CMV-seronegative. CDR3 amino acids: CASSRDRGSQETQYF. The CDR3 DNA follows: TGTGCCAGCAGCCGGGACAGGGGAAGCCAAGAGACCCAGTACTTC.